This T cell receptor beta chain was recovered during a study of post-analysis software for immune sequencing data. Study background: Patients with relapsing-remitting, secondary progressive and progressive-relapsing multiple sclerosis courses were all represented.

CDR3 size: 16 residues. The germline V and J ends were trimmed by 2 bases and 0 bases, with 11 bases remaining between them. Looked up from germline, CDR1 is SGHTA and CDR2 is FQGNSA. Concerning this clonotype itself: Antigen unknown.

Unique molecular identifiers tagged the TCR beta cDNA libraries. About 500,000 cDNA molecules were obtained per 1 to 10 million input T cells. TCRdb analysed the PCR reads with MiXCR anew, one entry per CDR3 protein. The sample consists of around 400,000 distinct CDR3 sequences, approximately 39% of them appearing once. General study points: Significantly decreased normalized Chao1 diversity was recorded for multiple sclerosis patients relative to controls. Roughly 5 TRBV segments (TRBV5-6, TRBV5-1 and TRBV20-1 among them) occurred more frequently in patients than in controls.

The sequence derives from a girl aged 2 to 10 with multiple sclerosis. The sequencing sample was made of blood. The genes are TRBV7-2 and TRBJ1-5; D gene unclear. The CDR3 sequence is CASSLNAGNSNQPQHF. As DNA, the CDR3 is TGTGCCAGCAGCTTAAATGCAGGCAATAGCAATCAGCCCCAGCATTTT.